This T cell receptor (beta chain) was sequenced in a study of cytomegalovirus exposure and HLA in healthy donors. Comment on this clone: Its antigen is undetermined.

Germline V lookup: CDR1 LNHDA, CDR2 SQIVND (reference sequence). The CDR3 consists of 13 residues. Between the trimmed V and J ends, which lost 10 bases and 3 bases, there was a span of 16 bases. Notes on the study in general: Prediction of most subjects' HLA-A and HLA-B alleles by TCR beta sequences was reportedly accurate. 87-base-pair reads could not separate some V segments, including TRBV6-2 and TRBV6-3. The authors listed 164 TCR beta chains as cytomegalovirus-associated. A later analysis by the authors found several of the most significant clusters apparently linked to common viral pathogens.

Use of 60 Vbeta and 13 Jbeta primers characterized the PCR. Sequencing used immunoSEQ multiplex PCR; TCRdb keeps in-frame clones, though not all of them. In all, the sample yields tens of thousands of clones. This chain links TRBV19 with TRBJ2-7; the D is unclear. Sequencing input: PBMCs. This sequence originates from a female donor in good health and CMV-seronegative. CDR3: CAIWSRSNYEQYF. DNA of the CDR3: TGTGCCATTTGGTCGAGGTCAAACTACGAGCAGTACTTC.